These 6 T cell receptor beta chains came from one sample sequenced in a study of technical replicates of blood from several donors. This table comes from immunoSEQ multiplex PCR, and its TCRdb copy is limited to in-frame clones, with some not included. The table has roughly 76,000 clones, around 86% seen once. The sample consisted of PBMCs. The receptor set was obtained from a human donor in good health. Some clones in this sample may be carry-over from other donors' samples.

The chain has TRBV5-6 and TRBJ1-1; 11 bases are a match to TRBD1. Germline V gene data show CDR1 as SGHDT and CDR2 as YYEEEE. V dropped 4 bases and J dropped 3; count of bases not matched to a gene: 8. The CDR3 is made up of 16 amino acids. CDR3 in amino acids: CASSPEVGQGDTEAFF. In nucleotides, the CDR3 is TGTGCCAGCAGCCCGGAGGTGGGACAGGGGGACACTGAAGCTTTCTTT.

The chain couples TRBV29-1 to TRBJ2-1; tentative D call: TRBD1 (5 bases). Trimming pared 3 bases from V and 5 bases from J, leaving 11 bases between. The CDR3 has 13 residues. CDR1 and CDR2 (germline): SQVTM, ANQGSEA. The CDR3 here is CSVDRVGNNEQFF. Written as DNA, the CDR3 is TGCAGCGTTGACAGGGTGGGGAACAATGAGCAGTTCTTC.

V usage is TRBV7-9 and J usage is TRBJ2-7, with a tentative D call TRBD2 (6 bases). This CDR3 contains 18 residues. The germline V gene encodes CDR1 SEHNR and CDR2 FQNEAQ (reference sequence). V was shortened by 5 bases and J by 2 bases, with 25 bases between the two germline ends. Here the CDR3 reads CASSLAGSPAPGTYEQYF. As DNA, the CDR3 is TGTGCCAGCAGCCTGGCGGGGTCCCCCGCACCCGGTACCTACGAGCAGTACTTC.

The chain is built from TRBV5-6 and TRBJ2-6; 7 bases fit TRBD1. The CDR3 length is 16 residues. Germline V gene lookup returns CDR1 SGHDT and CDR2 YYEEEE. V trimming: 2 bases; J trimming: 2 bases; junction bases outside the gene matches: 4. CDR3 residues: CASSFRQGTGANVLTF. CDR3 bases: TGTGCCAGCAGCTTCAGACAGGGAACTGGGGCCAACGTCCTGACTTTC.

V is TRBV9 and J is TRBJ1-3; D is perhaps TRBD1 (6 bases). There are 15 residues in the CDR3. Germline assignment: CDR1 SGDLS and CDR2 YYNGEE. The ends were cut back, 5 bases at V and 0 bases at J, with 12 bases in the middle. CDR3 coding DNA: TGTGCCAGCAGGCGGGGGGCTAGCTCTGGAAACACCATATATTTT. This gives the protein CASRRGASSGNTIYF.

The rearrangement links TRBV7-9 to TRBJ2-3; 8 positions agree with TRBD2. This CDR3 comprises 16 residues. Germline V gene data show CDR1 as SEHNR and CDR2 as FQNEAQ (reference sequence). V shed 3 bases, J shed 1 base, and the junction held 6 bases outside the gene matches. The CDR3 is CASSFPAGGRTDTQYF. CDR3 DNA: TGTGCCAGCAGCTTCCCCGCGGGGGGCCGCACAGATACGCAGTATTTT.